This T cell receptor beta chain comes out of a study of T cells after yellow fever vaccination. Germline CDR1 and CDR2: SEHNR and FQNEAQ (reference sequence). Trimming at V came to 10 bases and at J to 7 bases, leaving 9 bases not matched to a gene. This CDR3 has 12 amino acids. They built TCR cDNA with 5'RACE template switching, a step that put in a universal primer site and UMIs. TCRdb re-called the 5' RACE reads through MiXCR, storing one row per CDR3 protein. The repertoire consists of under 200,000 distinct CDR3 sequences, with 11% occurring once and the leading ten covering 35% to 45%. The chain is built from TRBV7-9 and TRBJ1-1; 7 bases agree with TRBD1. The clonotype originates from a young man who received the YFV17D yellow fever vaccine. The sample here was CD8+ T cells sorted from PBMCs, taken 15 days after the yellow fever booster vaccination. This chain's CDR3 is CAIRQGNLEAFF. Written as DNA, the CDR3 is TGTGCCATACGACAGGGAAACCTTGAAGCTTTCTTT.